This entry features one T cell receptor beta chain sequence. Its antigen remains undetermined. No much larger clone exists at a distance of one base, and base qualities are not known. The CDR3 starts with the cysteine, ends with the phenylalanine, and has 15 residues. The DNA shown is the 45-base CDR3, in frame from base 1. In the germline V gene (reference sequence), CDR1 corresponds to LNHDA and CDR2 to SQIVND. Relative to germline, V is missing 7 bases and J is missing 1 base, with 5 bases of the junction outside any gene match. This sample stems from a study of spatial heterogeneity in lung cancer (dated by TCRdb to between 2018 and 2021). With regard to the full study: Beta-chain transcripts were consistently detected in greater numbers than alpha-chain transcripts, which likely reflected higher beta-chain transcript abundance. In the raw uncorrected reads, each unique combination of TCR and UMI appeared more than ten times on average. In non-small cell lung cancer, the study made a quantitative comparison of TCR alpha and beta repertoires among multiple tumor regions, matched nontumor lung and blood. The study linked features of the TCR repertoire to counts of nonsynonymous mutations, which were determined by whole-exome sequencing of tumor tissue. Both alpha and beta chains were TCR-sequenced in samples taken at surgery, namely 220 tumor regions, 63 to 70 matched nontumor lung samples and roughly 56 PBMC samples. What the study reported, not specific to this receptor: Ubiquitous expanded tumor TCRs showed up in blood more often at tumor resection than at routine follow-up. Confirming at a functional level the hypothesis that regional TCRs recognize regional mutations was considered to require additional single-cell paired TCR alpha and beta sequencing.

The time point tag for this specimen amounts to: sample taken at primary tumor resection. The donors were 72 patients from the lung TRACERx cohort who had early-stage, untreated non-small cell lung cancer. For TCR sequencing, whole RNA was extracted from tumor and nontumor lung tissue, or from cryopreserved PBMC samples, and no cell sorting was done. Only patients with enough RNA available from two or more tumor regions were chosen for TCR sequencing. The library was made by 5' RACE. The sequencer was a NextSeq 500. To allow correction of PCR and sequencing errors, the TCR library protocol tagged every TCR cDNA molecule with a unique molecular identifier. Turning to the authors' computational methods: TCR identification, UMI-based error correction and CDR3 extraction were performed with Decombinator tools. TCRs above a frequency of 2 per 1,000, corresponding to the top 1% of the tumor frequency distribution, were defined as expanded. Each repertoire was subsampled 100 times to 5,000 TCRs, after which Renyi diversity was computed with the R vegan package. To build CDR3 similarity networks, amino acid triplet string-kernel similarity was used, and CDR3s were connected when their pairwise similarity was above 0.82. TCRdb handled the public reads itself, with Q25 trimming in fastp and clone calling in MiXCR, and kept productive beta chains. All rows with the same CDR3 protein become a single entry with the most common DNA and genes. The V and J calls shown here were made by TCRdb, not taken from the authors' results. In this sample the table shows 90,000 to 95,000 distinct CDR3 sequences, less than 15% of which occur a single time. The ten largest clones represent about 40% of the sample.

Recombination connected TRBV19 to TRBJ2-5, with 11 bases in between that match TRBD2. This sequence originates from a male donor with early-stage non-small cell lung cancer. Material: PBMCs, obtained at surgery. The DNA reads TGTGCCAGTAAGGCTAGCGGGAGGCTCCAAGAGACCCAGTACTTC. This translates into CASKASGRLQETQYF.